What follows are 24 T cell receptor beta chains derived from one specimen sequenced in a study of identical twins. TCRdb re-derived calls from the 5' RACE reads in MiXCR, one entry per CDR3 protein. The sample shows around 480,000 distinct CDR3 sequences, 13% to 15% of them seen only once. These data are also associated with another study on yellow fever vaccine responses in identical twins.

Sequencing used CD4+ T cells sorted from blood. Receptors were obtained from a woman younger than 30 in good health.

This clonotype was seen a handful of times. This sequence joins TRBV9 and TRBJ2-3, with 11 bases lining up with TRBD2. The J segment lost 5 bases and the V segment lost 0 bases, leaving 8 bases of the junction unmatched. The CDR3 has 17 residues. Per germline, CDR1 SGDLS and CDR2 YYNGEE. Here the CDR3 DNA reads TGTGCCAGCAGCGTAGCTGATAGCGGGGGGGCCGGAGATACGCAGTATTTT. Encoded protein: CASSVADSGGAGDTQYF. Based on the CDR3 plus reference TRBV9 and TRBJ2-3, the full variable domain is DSGVTQTPKHLITATGQRVTLRCSPRSGDLSVYWYQQSLDQGLQFLIQYYNGEERAKGNILERFSAQQFPDLHSELNLSSLELGDSALYFCASSVADSGGAGDTQYFGPGTRLTVL.

CDR3 region: CSASQDRYNEQFF. The CDR3 region has the DNA TGCAGTGCTAGTCAGGACAGATACAATGAGCAGTTCTTC. This chain joins TRBV20-1 and TRBJ2-1; D possibly corresponds to TRBD1 (6 bases). Trimming removed 3 bases from V and 4 bases from J, with 10 bases in between. Germline V CDR1 and CDR2: DFQATT, SNEGSKA (reference sequence). CDR3 length: 13 residues.

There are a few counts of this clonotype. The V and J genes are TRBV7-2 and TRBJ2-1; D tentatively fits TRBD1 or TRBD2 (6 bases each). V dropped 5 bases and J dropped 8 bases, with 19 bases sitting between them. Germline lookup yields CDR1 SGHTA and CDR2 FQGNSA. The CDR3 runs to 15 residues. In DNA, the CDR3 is TGTGCCAGCAGCCTATTTGGACAGCCGGGGGATGAGCAGTTCTTC. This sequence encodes CASSLFGQPGDEQFF.

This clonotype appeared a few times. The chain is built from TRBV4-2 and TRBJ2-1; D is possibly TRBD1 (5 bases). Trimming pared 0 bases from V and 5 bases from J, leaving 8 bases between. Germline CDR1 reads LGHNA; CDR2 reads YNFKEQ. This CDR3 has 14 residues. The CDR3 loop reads CASSQDGANNEQFF. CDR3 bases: TGTGCCAGCAGCCAAGATGGGGCCAACAATGAGCAGTTCTTC.

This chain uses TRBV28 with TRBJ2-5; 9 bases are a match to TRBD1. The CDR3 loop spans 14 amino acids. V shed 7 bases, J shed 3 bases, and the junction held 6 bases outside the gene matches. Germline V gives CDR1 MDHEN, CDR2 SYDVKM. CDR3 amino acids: CASKRQGGKETQYF. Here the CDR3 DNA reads TGTGCCAGCAAAAGACAGGGGGGGAAAGAGACCCAGTACTTC.

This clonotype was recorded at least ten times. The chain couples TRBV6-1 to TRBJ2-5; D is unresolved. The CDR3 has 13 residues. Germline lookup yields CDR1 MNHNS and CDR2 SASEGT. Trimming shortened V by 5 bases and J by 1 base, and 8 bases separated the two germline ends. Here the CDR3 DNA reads TGTGCCAGCAGTCGGACCCTCCAAGAGACCCAGTACTTC. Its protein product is CASSRTLQETQYF.

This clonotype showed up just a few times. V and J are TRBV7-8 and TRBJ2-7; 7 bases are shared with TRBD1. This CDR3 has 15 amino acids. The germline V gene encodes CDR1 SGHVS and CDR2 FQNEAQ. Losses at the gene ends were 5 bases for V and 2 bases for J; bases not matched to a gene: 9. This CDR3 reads CASSPAGGKPYEQYF. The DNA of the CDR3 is TGTGCCAGCAGCCCGGCAGGGGGAAAGCCCTACGAGCAGTACTTC.

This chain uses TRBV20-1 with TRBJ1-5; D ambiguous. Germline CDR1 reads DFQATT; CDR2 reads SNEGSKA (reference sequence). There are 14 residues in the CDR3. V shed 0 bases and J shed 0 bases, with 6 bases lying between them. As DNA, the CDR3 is TGCAGTGCTAGAGATACAAGTAGCAATCAGCCCCAGCATTTT. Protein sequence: CSARDTSSNQPQHF.

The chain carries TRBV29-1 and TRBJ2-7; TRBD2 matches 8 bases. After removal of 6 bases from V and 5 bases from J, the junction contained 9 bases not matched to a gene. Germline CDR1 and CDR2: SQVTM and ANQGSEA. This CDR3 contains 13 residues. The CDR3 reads CSVGGDSPHEQYF. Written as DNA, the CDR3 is TGCAGCGTCGGGGGGGATTCTCCCCACGAGCAGTACTTC.

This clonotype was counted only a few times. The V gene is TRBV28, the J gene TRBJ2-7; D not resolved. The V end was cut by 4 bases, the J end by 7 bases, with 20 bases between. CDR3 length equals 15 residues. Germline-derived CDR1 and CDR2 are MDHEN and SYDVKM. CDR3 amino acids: CASSSPPSQTREQYF. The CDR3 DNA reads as TGTGCCAGCAGTTCCCCCCCCAGCCAAACAAGGGAGCAGTACTTC.

Here the CDR3 reads CASSFMGQGLSGNIQYF. The CDR3 DNA is TGTGCCAGCAGCTTTATGGGACAGGGTCTTTCTGGAAACATTCAGTACTTC. This sequence joins TRBV11-2 and TRBJ2-4, with TRBD1 matching over 9 bases. CDR3 size: 17 residues. V shed 3 bases, J shed 6 bases, and the junction held 12 bases outside the gene matches. Germline V gene sequence: CDR1 SGHAT, CDR2 FQNNGV. The whole variable domain, remainder taken from reference TRBV11-2 and TRBJ2-4, is EAGVAQSPRYKIIEKRQSVAFWCNPISGHATLYWYQQILGQGPKLLIQFQNNGVVDDSQLPKDRFSAERLKGVDSTLKIQPAKLEDSAVYLCASSFMGQGLSGNIQYFGAGTRLSVL.

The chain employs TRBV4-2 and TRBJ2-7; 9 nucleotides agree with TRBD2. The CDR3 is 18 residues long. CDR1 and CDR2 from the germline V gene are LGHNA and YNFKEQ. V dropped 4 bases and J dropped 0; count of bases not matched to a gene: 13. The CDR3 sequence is CASSPGLSGGQSSYEQYF. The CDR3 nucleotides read TGTGCCAGCAGCCCCGGACTTAGCGGGGGCCAAAGCTCCTACGAGCAGTACTTC.

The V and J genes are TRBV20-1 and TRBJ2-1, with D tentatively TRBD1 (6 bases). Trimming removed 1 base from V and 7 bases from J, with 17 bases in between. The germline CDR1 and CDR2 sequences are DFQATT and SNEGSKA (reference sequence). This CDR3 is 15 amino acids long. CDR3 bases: TGCAGTGCTAGAGGGCTTATGACAGGTCTGAATGAGCAGTTCTTC. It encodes CSARGLMTGLNEQFF.

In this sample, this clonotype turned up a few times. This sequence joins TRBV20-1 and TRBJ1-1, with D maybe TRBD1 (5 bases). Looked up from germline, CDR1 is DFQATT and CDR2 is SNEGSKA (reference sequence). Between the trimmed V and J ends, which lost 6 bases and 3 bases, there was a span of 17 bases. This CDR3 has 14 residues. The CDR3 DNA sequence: TGCAGTGCCTCGAGGGGCTTCCGAGACACTGAAGCTTTCTTT. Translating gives CSASRGFRDTEAFF.

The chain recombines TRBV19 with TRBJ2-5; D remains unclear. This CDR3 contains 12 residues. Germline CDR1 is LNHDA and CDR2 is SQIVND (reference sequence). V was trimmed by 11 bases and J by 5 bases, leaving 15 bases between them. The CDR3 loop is CAAGPRRETQYF. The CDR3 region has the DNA TGTGCCGCTGGCCCCAGAAGGGAGACCCAGTACTTC.

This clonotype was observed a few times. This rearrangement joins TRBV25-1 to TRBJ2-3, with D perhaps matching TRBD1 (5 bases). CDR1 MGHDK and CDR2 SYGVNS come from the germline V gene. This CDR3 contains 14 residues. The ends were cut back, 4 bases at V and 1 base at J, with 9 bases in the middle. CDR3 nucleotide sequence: TGTGCCAGCAGTGCCAGGGTTGGCACAGATACGCAGTATTTT. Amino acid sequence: CASSARVGTDTQYF.

For the CDR3, the DNA is TGCGCCAGCAGCCGGGGCCCAAGGGAGACCCAGTACTTC. As protein: CASSRGPRETQYF. The genes are TRBV4-3 and TRBJ2-5; D might be TRBD1 (5 bases). Per germline, CDR1 LGHNA and CDR2 YSLEER. Trimming took off 4 bases at V and 5 bases at J, with 11 bases between the two ends. The CDR3 sequence is 13 residues long.

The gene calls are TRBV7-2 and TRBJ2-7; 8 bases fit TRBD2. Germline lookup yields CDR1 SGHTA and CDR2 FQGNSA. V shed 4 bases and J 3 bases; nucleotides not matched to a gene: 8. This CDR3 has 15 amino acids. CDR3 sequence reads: CASSSSGTRIYEQYF. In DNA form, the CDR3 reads TGTGCCAGCAGCTCCTCCGGGACTAGGATCTACGAGCAGTACTTC. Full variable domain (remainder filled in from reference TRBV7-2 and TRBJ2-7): GAGVSQSPSNKVTEKGKDVELRCDPISGHTALYWYRQSLGQGLEFLIYFQGNSAPDKSGLPSDRFSAERTGGSVSTLTIQRTQQEDSAVYLCASSSSGTRIYEQYFGPGTRLTVT.

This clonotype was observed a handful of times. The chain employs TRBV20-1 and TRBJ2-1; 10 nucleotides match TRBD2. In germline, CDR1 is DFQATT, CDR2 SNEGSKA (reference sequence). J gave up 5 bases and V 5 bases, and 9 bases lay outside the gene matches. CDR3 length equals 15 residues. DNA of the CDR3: TGCAGTGCTTTTAGCGGGAGGCCCCTAAACAATGAGCAGTTCTTC. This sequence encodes CSAFSGRPLNNEQFF.

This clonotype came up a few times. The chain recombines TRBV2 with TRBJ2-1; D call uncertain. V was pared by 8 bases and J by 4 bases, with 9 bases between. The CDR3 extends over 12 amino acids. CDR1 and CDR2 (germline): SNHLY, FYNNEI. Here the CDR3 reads CASGEDYNEQFF. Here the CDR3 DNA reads TGTGCCAGCGGAGAGGATTACAATGAGCAGTTCTTC.

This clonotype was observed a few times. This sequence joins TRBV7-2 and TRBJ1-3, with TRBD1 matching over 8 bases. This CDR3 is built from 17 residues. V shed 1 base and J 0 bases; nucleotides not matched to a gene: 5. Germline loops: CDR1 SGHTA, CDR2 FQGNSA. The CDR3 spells CASSLESQGASGNTIYF. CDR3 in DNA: TGTGCCAGCAGCTTAGAAAGTCAGGGGGCCTCTGGAAACACCATATATTTT.

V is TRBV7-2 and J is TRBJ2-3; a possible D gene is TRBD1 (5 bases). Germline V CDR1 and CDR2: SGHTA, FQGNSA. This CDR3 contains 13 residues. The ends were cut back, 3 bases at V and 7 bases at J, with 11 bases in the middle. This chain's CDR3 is CASSFQGLNTQYF. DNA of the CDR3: TGTGCCAGCAGCTTCCAGGGCCTAAATACGCAGTATTTT.

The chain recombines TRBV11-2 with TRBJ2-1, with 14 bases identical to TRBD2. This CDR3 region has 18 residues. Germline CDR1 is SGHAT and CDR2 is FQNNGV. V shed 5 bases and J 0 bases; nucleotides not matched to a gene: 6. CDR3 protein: CASSARTSGRSSYNEQFF. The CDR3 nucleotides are TGTGCCAGCAGCGCCCGGACTAGCGGGAGGAGCTCCTACAATGAGCAGTTCTTC.

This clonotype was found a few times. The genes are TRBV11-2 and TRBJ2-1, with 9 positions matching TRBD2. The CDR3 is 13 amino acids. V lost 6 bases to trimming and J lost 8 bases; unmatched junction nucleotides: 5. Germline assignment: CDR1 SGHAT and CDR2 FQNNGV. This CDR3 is CASRLAGVDEQFF. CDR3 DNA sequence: TGTGCCAGCAGACTAGCGGGCGTTGATGAGCAGTTCTTC. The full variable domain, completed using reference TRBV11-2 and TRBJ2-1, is EAGVAQSPRYKIIEKRQSVAFWCNPISGHATLYWYQQILGQGPKLLIQFQNNGVVDDSQLPKDRFSAERLKGVDSTLKIQPAKLEDSAVYLCASRLAGVDEQFFGPGTRLTVL.